The present entry profiles one TCR beta chain with its context. Its specificity is unknown. The study ran its PCR with 60 Vbeta and 13 Jbeta primers. Clones were read by immunoSEQ multiplex PCR, and TCRdb kept only the in-frame ones, dropping some. The sample records about 160,000 clones, about 88% being singletons. This entry is derived from a study of cytomegalovirus exposure and HLA in healthy donors. About the research overall: An early data release held approximately 85 million unique TCRs from HLA-typed donors.

This CDR3 has 14 amino acids. Germline V gene data show CDR1 as SGDLS and CDR2 as YYNGEE. V lost 1 base to trimming and J lost 3 bases, with 10 bases between them. Findings and caveats of the study: Accurate prediction of HLA-A and HLA-B alleles (for most subjects) was reportedly achieved from TCR beta sequences. Excluded were some V segments that proved indistinguishable, including TRBV6-2 and TRBV6-3.

The sequenced sample consisted of PBMCs. The clonotype comes from a woman between 18 and 29 years old in good health and CMV-seronegative. The chain combines TRBV9 with TRBJ1-2, with a tentative D call TRBD1 (5 bases). CDR3 protein: CASSVSQVDYGYTF. The CDR3 nucleotides are TGTGCCAGCAGCGTATCACAGGTGGACTATGGCTACACCTTC.